Listed below are T cell receptor beta chains from one sample, sequenced in a study of blood T cell repertoires in COVID-19. TCRdb's table, derived via immunoSEQ multiplex PCR, lists solely in-frame clones and lacks some. The sample holds approximately 250,000 clones, about 88% seen once. Sequenced: peripheral blood. These receptors all stem from a woman between 70 and 85 years old with COVID-19, enrolled during active disease. CDR3s include the opening cysteine and the closing phenylalanine or tryptophan. Fields, in order: V gene, clone size, D gene, J gene, CDR3 protein, CDR3 DNA. D genes are given only for firm matches. Clone sizes are given selectively: once, few, many, or a class where the clone is expanded.

TRBV5-1	.	.	TRBJ1-1	CASSLTGLTATEAFF	TGCGCCAGCAGCTTGACAGGGTTAACCGCGACTGAAGCTTTCTTT
TRBV7-2	.	.	TRBJ2-2	CASSLSDSWETGELFF	TGTGCCAGCAGCTTATCAGATAGCTGGGAGACCGGGGAGCTGTTTTTT
TRBV27	.	.	TRBJ2-7	CASSILGTTSGEQYF	TGTGCCAGCAGTATCCTCGGGACAACCTCGGGGGAGCAGTACTTC
TRBV30	few	.	TRBJ1-1	CAWRPLGGNMNTEAFF	TGTGCCTGGAGGCCCTTGGGAGGGAACATGAACACTGAAGCTTTCTTT
TRBV10-1	.	.	TRBJ1-6	CASIKDGLKVSYNSPLHF	TGCGCCAGCATCAAGGACGGACTCAAAGTCTCCTATAATTCACCCCTCCACTTT
TRBV9	.	TRBD2	TRBJ2-3	CASSVALAGHLGDTQYF	TGTGCCAGCAGCGTAGCGTTAGCGGGTCACCTGGGAGATACGCAGTATTTT
TRBV6-2/TRBV6-3	.	.	TRBJ2-1	CASSYKSNNEQFF	TGTGCCAGCAGTTACAAGTCTAACAATGAGCAGTTCTTC
TRBV30	.	TRBD1	TRBJ1-1	CACSGQGGTEAFF	TGTGCCTGTTCGGGACAGGGGGGAACTGAAGCTTTCTTT
TRBV3-1/TRBV3-2	.	.	TRBJ1-1	CASSPGLGGAFF	TGTGCCAGCAGCCCGGGTCTGGGGGGAGCTTTCTTT
TRBV18	.	TRBD1	TRBJ1-1	CASSPTGGDTEAFF	TGTGCCAGCTCGCCGACAGGGGGGGACACTGAAGCTTTCTTT
TRBV6-1	.	TRBD1	TRBJ1-3	CASSVRQGAKGNTIYF	TGTGCCAGCAGTGTGAGACAGGGGGCGAAAGGAAACACCATATATTTT
TRBV30	.	.	TRBJ2-1	CAWIRGSEYNEQFF	TGTGCCTGGATTCGGGGTTCTGAGTACAATGAGCAGTTCTTC
TRBV11-2	.	.	TRBJ2-7	CASSSGVKLYEQYF	TGTGCCAGCAGCTCAGGGGTCAAACTCTACGAGCAGTACTTC
TRBV2	.	.	TRBJ1-2	CASSGALAYGYTF	TGTGCCAGCAGTGGGGCTTTAGCGTATGGCTACACCTTC
TRBV29-1	.	.	TRBJ1-2	CSVEETLSYGYTF	TGCAGCGTTGAAGAAACCCTGAGCTATGGCTACACCTTC
TRBV11-2	once	.	TRBJ1-1	CASSPATGGTEAFF	TGTGCCAGCAGCCCTGCCACGGGGGGGACTGAAGCTTTCTTT
TRBV12-3/TRBV12-4	.	TRBD1	TRBJ1-1	CASSFGTGEAFF	TGTGCCAGCAGTTTTGGGACAGGCGAAGCTTTCTTT